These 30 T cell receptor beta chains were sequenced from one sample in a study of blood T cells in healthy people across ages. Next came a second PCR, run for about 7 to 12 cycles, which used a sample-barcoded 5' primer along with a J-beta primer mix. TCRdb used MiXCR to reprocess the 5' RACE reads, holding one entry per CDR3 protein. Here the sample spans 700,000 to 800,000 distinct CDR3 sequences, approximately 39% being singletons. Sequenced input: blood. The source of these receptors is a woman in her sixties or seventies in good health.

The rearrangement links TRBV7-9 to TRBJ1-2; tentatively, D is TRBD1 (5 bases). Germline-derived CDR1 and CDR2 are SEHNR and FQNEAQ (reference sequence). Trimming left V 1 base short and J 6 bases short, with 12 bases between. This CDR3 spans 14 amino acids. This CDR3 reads CASSLVWDGDGYTF. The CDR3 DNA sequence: TGTGCCAGCAGCTTAGTCTGGGACGGCGATGGCTACACCTTC.

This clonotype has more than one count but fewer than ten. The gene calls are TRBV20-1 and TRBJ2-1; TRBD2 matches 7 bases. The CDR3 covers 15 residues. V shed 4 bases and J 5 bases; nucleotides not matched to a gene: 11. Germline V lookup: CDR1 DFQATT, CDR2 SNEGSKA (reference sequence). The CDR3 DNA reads TGCAGTGCTAATCGGGACTACCAAATACACAATGAGCAGTTCTTC. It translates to CSANRDYQIHNEQFF.

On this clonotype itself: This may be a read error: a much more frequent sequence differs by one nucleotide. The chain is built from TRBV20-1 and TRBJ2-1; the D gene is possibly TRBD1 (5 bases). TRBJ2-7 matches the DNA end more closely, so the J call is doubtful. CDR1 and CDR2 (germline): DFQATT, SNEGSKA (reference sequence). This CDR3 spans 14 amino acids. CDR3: CSAQRQGAYNEQYF. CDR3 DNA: TGCAGTGCTCAGAGGCAGGGCGCCTACAATGAGCAGTACTTC.

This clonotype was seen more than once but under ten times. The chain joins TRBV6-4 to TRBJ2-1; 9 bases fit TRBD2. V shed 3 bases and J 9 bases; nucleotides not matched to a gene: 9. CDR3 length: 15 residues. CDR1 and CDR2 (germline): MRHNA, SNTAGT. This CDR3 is CASSDSGTSIAEQFF. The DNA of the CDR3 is TGTGCCAGCAGTGATTCCGGGACTAGCATAGCTGAGCAGTTCTTC.

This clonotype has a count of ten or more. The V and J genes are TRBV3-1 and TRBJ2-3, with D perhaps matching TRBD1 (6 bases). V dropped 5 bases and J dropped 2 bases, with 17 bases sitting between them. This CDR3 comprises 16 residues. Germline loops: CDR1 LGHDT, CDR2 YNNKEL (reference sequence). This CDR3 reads CASSSPGQPSTDTQYF. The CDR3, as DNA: TGTGCCAGCAGCTCTCCGGGACAACCTTCCACAGATACGCAGTATTTT.

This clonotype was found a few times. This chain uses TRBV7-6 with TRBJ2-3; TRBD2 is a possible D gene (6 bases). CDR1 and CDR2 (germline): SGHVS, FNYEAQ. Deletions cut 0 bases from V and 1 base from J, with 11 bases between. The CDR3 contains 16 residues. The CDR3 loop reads CASSLAVGLRTDTQYF. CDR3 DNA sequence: TGTGCCAGCAGCTTAGCCGTGGGACTTCGCACAGATACGCAGTATTTT.

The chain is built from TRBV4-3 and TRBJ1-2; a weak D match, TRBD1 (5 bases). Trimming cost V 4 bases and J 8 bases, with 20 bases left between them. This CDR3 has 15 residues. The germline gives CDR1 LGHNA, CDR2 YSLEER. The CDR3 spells CASSPLLLREGGYTF. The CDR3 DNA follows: TGCGCCAGCAGCCCTTTACTGCTCAGGGAGGGCGGCTACACCTTC.

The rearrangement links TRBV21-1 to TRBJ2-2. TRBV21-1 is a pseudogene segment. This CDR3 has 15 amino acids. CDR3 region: CASSKGQVPTGELFF. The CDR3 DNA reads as TGTGCCAGCAGCAAAGGGCAGGTTCCAACCGGGGAGCTGTTTTTT.

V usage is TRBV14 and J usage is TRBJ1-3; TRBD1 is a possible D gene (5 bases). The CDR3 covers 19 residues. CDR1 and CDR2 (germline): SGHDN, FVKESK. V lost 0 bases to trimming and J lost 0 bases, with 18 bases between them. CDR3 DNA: TGTGCCAGCAGCCAAGATCTTGGGGCAGGGTCCAGCTCTGGAAACACCATATATTTT. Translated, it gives CASSQDLGAGSSSGNTIYF.

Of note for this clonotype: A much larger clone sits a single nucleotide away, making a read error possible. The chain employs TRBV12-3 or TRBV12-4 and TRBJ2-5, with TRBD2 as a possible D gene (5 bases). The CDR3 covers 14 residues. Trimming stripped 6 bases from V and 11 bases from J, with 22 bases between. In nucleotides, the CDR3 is TGTGCCAGCAGCCGGGGTGCAGCTTACAATGAGCAGTACTTC. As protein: CASSRGAAYNEQYF.

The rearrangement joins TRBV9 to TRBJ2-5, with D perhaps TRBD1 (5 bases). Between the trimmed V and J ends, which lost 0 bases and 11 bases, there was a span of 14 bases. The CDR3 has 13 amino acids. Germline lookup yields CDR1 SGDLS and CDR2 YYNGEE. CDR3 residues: CASSVAGYNEQYF. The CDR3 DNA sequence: TGTGCCAGCAGCGTAGCAGGGTACAATGAGCAGTACTTC.

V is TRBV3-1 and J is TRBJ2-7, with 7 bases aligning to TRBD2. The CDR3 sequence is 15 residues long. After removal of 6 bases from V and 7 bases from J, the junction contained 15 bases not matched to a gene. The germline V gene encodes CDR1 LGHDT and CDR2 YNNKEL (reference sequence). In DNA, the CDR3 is TGTGCCAGCAGTCTCGCGGGGGTACCTTTAGGTGAGCAGTACTTC. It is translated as CASSLAGVPLGEQYF.

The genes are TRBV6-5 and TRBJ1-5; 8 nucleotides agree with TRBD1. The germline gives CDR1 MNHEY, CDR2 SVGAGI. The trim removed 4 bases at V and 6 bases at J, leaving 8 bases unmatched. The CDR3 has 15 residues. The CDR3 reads CASSSTGDRTQPQHF. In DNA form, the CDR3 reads TGTGCCAGCAGTTCAACAGGGGACAGGACTCAGCCCCAGCATTTT.

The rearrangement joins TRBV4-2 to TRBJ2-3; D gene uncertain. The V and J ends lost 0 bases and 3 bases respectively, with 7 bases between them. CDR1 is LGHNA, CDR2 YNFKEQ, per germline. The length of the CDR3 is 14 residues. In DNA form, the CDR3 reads TGTGCCAGCAGCCAAGATGGGGTAACAGATACGCAGTATTTT. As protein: CASSQDGVTDTQYF.

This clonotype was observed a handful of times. The CDR3 coding sequence is TGTGCCAGCAGTAACAGGGGGCAGGGCACTGAAGCTTTCTTT. Amino acids: CASSNRGQGTEAFF. The genes are TRBV12-3 or TRBV12-4 and TRBJ1-1; 9 bases agree with TRBD1. The CDR3 is 14 amino acids. V was clipped by 5 bases and J by 4 bases; unmatched bases: 5.

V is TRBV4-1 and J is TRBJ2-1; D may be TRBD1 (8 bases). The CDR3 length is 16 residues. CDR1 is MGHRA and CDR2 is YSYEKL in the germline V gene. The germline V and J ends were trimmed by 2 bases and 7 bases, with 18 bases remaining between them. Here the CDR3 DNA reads TGCGCCAGCAGCCAATCATTTACAGGGGGAGGGAATGAGCAGTTCTTC. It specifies CASSQSFTGGGNEQFF.

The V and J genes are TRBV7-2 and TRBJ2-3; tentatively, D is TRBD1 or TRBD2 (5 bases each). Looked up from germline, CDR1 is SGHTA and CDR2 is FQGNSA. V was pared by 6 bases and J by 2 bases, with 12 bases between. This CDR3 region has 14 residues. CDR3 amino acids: CASRRDRNTDTQYF. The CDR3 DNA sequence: TGTGCCAGCAGAAGGGACCGCAACACAGATACGCAGTATTTT.

CDR3 protein: CASSRNSPGTGVMGEQYF. The DNA for the CDR3 is TGTGCCAGCAGTCGAAACTCTCCCGGGACAGGGGTTATGGGCGAGCAGTACTTC. This chain joins TRBV6-1 and TRBJ2-7; 10 bases fit TRBD1. Germline-derived CDR1 and CDR2 are MNHNS and SASEGT. Trimming at V came to 5 bases and at J to 6 bases, leaving 19 bases not matched to a gene. There are 18 residues in the CDR3.

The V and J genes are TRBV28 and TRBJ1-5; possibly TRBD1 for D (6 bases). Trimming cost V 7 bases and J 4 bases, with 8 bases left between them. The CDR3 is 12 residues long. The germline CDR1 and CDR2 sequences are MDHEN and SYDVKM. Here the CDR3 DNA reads TGTGCCAGCAAAACAGGGAATCAGCCCCAGCATTTT. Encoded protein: CASKTGNQPQHF.

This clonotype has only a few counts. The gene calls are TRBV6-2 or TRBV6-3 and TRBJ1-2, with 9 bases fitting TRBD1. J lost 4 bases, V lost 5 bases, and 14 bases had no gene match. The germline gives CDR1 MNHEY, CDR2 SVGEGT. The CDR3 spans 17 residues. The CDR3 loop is CASSNNPRTGEFYGYTF. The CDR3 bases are TGTGCCAGCAGTAACAATCCTCGGACAGGGGAATTCTATGGCTACACCTTC.

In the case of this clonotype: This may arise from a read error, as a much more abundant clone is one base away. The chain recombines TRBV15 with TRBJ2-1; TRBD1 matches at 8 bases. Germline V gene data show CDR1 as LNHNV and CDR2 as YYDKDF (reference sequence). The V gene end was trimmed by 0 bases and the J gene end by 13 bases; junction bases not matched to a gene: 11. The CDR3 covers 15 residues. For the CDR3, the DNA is TGTGCCACCAGCAGAGATGGACAGGGTCAAGAGACCCAGTTCTTC. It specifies CATSRDGQGQETQFF.

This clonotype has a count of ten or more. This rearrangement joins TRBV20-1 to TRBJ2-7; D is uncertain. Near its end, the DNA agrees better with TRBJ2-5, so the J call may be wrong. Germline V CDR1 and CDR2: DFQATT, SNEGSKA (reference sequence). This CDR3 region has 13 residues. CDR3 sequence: CSASVGYGETQYF. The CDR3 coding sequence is TGCAGTGCTAGTGTGGGGTATGGGGAGACCCAGTACTTC.

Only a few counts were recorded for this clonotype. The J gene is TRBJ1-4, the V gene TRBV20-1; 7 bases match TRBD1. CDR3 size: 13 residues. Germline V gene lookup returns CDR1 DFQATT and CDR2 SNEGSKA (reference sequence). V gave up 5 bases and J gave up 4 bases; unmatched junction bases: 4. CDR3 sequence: CSAPGQNNEKLFF. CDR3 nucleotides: TGCAGTGCTCCGGGACAGAATAATGAAAAACTGTTTTTT.

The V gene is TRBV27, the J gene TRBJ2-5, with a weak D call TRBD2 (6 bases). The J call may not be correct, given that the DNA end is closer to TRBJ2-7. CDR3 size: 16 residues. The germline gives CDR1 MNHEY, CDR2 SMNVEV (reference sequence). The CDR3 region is CASSSSPNALAAEQYF. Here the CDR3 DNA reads TGTGCCAGCAGTTCCTCCCCCAACGCACTAGCTGCCGAGCAGTACTTC.

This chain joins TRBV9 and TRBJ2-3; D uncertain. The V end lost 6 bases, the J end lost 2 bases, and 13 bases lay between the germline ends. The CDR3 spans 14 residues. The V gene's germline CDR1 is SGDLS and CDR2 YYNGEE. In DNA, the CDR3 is TGTGCCAGCACCCCAGCGCCATTCACAGATACGCAGTATTTT. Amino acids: CASTPAPFTDTQYF.

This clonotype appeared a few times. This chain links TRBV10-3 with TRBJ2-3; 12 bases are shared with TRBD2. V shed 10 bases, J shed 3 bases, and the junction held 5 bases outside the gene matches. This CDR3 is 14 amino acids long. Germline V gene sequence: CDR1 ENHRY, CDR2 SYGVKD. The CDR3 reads CATATSGGTDTQYF. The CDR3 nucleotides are TGTGCCACCGCGACTAGCGGGGGTACAGATACGCAGTATTTT.

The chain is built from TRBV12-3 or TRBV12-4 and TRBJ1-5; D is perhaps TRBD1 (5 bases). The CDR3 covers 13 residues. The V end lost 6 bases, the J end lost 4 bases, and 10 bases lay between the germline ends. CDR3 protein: CASRGHLNQPQHF. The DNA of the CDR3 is TGTGCCAGCAGAGGACACCTAAATCAGCCCCAGCATTTT.

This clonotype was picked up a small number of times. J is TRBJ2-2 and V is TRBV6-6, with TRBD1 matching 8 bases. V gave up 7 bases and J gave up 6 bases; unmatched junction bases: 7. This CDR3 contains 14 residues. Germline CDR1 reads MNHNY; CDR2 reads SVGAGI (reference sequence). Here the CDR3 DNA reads TGTGCCAGCACCCTACAGGGGGTTGCCGGGGAGCTGTTTTTT. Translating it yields CASTLQGVAGELFF.

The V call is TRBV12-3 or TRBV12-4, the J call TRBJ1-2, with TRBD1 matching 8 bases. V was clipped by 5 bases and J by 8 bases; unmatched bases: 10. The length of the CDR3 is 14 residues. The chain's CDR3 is CASSAQQGAEGYTF. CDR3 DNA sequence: TGTGCCAGCAGTGCCCAGCAGGGGGCGGAAGGCTACACCTTC.

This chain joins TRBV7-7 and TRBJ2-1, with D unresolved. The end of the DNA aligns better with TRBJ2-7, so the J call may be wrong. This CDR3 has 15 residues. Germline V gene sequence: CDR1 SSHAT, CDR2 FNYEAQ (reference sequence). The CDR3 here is CASSLQSGSYNEQYF. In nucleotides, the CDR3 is TGTGCCAGCAGCTTACAGTCCGGTTCCTACAATGAGCAGTACTTC.